This T cell receptor (beta chain) appears in the sequencing data of a study of T cell responses to AZD1222 COVID-19 vaccine. The overall study: Pooling was applied to second doses at about 4 or about 12 weeks.

The method was immunoSEQ multiplex PCR; TCRdb's version includes in-frame clones alone and lacks a portion of them. The repertoire holds 80,000 to 90,000 clones, with roughly 90% as singletons. Per the germline V gene, CDR1 is SEHNR and CDR2 is FQNEAQ (reference sequence). With 3 bases removed from V and 3 bases from J, the gap between germline ends came to 14 bases. CDR3 length equals 15 residues. Study outcomes and limitations: Unmutated variant regions reportedly attract nearly half of all spike-specific TCRs. No repertoire was sampled before or during the peak T cell response, only after it. Across the whole spike, CD4 TCRs peaked at regions 160-218 and 743-854.

A note on this clone: Its antigen remains unidentified.

This TCR was recovered from an adult in good health. The V and J genes are TRBV7-9 and TRBJ1-1; D remains unclear. The material sequenced was peripheral blood, taken on day 0 of AZD1222 vaccination. The chain's CDR3 is CASSLRGSPDTEAFF. The CDR3 DNA follows: TGTGCCAGCAGCTTGAGAGGAAGCCCTGACACTGAAGCTTTCTTT.